This T cell receptor beta chain is from a study of control samples from healthy donors and cancer patients. Assay: immunoSEQ multiplex PCR; the TCRdb copy retains only in-frame clones and omits some. The sample includes 45,000 to 55,000 clones, approximately 95% of them seen just once. Sequenced sample: blood. The source is a man aged 25 to 45 in good health.

The CDR3: CASSGGDGGLDTEAFF. CDR3 bases: TGTGCCAGCAGCGGTGGGGATGGGGGGCTTGACACTGAAGCTTTCTTT. The chain has TRBV13 and TRBJ1-1; D is perhaps TRBD1 (6 bases). Trimming removed 5 bases at V and 3 bases at J, with 19 bases between. In germline, CDR1 is PRHDT, CDR2 FYEKMQ (reference sequence). This CDR3 is built from 16 residues.